The source of this T cell receptor beta chain is a study of breast tumors, draining lymph nodes, adjacent tissues listed by TCRdb under 2016. Regarding the research as a whole: TCR beta repertoires were compared across tumor, adjacent nontumor tissue and axillary lymph nodes obtained from breast cancer patients. In human breast cancer, the study set out to evaluate how tumor, surrounding tissue and draining lymph node repertoires relate to one another and whether T cells may move between these sites. Paper-wide results and their limitations: In luminal-like breast cancer, tumor and nontumor tissue repertoires resembled each other significantly more than in basal-like breast cancer. Rather than being directly demonstrated, the conclusion that tumor T cells originate in lymph nodes was presented as consistent with a hypothesis. Tumors showed preferential V and J gene usage, and their T-cell repertoire diversity fell below that of lymph nodes yet above that of nontumor tissue. The data were judged consistent with most tumor T cells deriving from the lymph node and then expanding within tumor tissue.

The lymph node samples were taken from the axillary draining lymph nodes of breast cancer patients. TCRdb shows the sequencer as Illumina HiSeq 2000. TCR beta chain libraries were generated by multiplex PCR amplification. High-throughput sequencing was used to analyze the amplified TCR beta chain products. The public reads were reprocessed in TCRdb via fastp at Q25 and MiXCR, keeping in-frame beta chains. When rows share a CDR3 protein, they turn into one entry using the most common DNA and genes. The sample includes approximately 230,000 distinct CDR3 sequences, with about 34% observed a single time. Roughly 3.5% of the sample lies in the top ten. V and J are truncated by 3 bases and 7 bases respectively, leaving an intervening sequence of 10 bases. The CDR3 spans 12 residues, from the cysteine through the phenylalanine. Just CDR3 DNA is preserved here, 36 bases in frame from base 1. Based on the germline V gene, the CDR1 and CDR2 sequences are MDHEN and SYDVKM.

Regarding this clonotype: Its specific antigen is unknown. Per-nucleotide qualities are absent, and no much larger clonotype sits a single base away.

The sequence is built from TRBV28 and TRBJ2-7; the D gene is unclear. The origin of this receptor is a female donor with breast cancer. Some clones in this sample may be carry-over from other donors' samples. Sample: axillary lymph node tissue. DNA sequence: TGTGCCAGCAGTTTGCCAGTTCTGGAGCAGTACTTC. It translates as CASSLPVLEQYF.